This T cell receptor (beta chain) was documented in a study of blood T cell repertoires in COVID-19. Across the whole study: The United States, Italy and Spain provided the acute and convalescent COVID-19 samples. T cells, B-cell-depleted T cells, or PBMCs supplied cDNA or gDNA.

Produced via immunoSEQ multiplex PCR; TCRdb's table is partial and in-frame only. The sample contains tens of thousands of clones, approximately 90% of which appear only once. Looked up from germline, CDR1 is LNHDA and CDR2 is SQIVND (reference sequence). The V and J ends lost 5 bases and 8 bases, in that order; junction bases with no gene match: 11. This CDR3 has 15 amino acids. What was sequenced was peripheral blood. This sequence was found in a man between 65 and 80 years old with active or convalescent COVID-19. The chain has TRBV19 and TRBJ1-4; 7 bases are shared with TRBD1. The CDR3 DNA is TGTGCCAGTAGTCAGACAGGGATTCATGGGGAAAAACTGTTTTTT. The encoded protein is CASSQTGIHGEKLFF.